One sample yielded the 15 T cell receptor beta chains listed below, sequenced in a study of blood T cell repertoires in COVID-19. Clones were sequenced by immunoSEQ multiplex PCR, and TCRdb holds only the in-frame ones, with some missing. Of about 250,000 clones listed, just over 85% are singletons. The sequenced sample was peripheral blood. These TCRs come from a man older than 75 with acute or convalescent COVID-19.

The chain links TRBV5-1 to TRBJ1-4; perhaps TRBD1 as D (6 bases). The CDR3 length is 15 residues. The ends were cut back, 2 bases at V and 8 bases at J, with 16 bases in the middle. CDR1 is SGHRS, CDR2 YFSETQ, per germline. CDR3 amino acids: CASSFTGSSGEKLFF. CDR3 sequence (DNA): TGCGCCAGCAGCTTCACAGGGTCCTCCGGCGAAAAACTGTTTTTT.

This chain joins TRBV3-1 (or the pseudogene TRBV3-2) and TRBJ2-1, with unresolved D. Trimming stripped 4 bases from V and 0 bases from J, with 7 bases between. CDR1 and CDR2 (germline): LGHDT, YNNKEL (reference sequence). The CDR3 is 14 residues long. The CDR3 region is CASSPESSYNEQFF. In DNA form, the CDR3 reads TGTGCCAGCAGCCCTGAGAGCTCCTACAATGAGCAGTTCTTC.

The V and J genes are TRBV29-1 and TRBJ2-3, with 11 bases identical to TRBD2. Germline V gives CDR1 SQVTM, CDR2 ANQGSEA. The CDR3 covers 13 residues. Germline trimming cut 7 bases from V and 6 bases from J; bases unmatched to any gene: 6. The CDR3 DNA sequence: TGCAGCGCTCAGACTAGCGGGGCTGATACGCAGTATTTT. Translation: CSAQTSGADTQYF.

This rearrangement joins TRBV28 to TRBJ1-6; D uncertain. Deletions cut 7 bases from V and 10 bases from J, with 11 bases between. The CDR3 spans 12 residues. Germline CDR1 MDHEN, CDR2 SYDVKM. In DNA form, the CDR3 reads TGTGCCAGCACCCCCTCGAGGTCACCCCTCCACTTT. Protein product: CASTPSRSPLHF.

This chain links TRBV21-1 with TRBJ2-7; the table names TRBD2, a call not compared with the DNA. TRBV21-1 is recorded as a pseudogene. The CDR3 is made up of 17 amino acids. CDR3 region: CASSKEISGSGSYEQYF. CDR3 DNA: TGTGCCAGCAGCAAAGAGATTAGCGGGAGTGGCTCCTACGAGCAGTACTTC.

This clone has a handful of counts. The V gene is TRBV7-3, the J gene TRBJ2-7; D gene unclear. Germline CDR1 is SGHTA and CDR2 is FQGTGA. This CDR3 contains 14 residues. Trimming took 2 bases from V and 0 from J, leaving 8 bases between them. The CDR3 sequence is CASSLRFSSYEQYF. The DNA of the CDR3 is TGTGCCAGCAGCTTACGTTTTTCCTCCTACGAGCAGTACTTC. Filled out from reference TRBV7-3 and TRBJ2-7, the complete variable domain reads GAGVSQTPSNKVTEKGKYVELRCDPISGHTALYWYRQSLGQGPEFLIYFQGTGAADDSGLPNDRFFAVRPEGSVSTLKIQRTERGDSAVYLCASSLRFSSYEQYFGPGTRLTVT.

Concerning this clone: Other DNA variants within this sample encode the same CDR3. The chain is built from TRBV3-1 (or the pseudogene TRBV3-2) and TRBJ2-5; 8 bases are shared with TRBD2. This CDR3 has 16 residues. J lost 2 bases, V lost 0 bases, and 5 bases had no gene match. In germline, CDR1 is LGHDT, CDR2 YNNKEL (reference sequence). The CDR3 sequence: CASSQDLTSGQETQYF. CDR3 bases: TGTGCCAGCAGCCAAGATCTAACTAGCGGTCAAGAGACCCAGTACTTC.

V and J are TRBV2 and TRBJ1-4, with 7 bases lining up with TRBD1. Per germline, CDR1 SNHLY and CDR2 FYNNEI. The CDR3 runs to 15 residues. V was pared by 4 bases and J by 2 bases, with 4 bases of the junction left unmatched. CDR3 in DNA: TGTGCCAGCAGTGGTGAGACAGGGACTAATGAAAAACTGTTTTTT. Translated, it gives CASSGETGTNEKLFF.

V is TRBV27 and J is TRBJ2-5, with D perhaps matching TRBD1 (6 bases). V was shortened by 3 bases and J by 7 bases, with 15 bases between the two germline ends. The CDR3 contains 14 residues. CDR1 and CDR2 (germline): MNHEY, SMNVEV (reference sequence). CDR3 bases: TGTGCCAGCAGTTTTACTGGACAGTTAGGGACCCAGTACTTC. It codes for CASSFTGQLGTQYF.

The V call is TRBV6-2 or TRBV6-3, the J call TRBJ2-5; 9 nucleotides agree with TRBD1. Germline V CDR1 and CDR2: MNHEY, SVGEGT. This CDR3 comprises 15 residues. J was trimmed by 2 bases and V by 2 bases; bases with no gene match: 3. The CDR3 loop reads CASSYLGTGQETQYF. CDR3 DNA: TGTGCCAGCAGTTACCTCGGGACAGGGCAAGAGACCCAGTACTTC.

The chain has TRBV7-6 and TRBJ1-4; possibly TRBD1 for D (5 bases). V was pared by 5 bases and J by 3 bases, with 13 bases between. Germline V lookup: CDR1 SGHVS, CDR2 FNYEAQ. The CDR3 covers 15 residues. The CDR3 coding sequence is TGTGCCAGCAGCCCATCACGGGGGGCTAATGAAAAACTGTTTTTT. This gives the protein CASSPSRGANEKLFF.

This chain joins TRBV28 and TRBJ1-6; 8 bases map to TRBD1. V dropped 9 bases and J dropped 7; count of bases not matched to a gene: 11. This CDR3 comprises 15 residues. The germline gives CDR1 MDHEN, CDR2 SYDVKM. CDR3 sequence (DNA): TGTGCCAGTTCACAGGGGGTGGTAGGGAATTCACCCCTCCACTTT. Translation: CASSQGVVGNSPLHF.

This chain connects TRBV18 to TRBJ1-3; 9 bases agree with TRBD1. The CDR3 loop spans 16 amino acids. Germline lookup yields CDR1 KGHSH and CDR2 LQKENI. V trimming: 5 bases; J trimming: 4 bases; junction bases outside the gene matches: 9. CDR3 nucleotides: TGTGCCAGCTCAAGGGACAGGGAGCGAGCGGGAAACACCATATATTTT. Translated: CASSRDRERAGNTIYF.

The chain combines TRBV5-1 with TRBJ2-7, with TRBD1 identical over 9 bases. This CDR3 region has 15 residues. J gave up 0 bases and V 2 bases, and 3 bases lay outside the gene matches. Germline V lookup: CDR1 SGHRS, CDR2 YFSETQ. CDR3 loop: CASSFSTGGSYEQYF. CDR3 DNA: TGCGCCAGCAGCTTTTCGACAGGGGGCTCCTACGAGCAGTACTTC.

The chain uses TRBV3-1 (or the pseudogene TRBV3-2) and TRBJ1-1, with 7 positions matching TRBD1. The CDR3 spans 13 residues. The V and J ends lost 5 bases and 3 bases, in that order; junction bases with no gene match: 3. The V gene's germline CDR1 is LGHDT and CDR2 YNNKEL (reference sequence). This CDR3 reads CASSTTGDTEAFF. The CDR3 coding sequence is TGTGCCAGCAGCACTACAGGGGACACTGAAGCTTTCTTT.